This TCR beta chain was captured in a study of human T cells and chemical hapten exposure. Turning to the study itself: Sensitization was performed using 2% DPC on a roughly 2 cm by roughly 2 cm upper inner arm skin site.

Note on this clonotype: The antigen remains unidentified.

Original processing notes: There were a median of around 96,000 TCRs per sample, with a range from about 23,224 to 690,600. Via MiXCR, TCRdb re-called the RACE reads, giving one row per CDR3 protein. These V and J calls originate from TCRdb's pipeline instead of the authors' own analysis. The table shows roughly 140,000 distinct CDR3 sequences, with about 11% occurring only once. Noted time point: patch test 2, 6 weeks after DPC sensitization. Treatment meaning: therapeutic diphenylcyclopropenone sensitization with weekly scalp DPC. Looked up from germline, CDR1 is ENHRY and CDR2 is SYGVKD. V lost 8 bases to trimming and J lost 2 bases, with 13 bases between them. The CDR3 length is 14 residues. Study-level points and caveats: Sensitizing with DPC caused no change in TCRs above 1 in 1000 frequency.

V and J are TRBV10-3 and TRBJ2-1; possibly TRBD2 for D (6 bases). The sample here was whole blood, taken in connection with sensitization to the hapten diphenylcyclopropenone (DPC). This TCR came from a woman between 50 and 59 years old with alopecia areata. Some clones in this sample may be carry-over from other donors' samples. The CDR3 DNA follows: TGTGCCATCGCTCAGGGACTTGCCTACAATGAGCAGTTCTTC. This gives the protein CAIAQGLAYNEQFF.